This TCR beta chain is from a study of T cell clonality in common variable immunodeficiency. Study observations and caveats: In common variable immunodeficiency, TCR beta chains reportedly carried fewer deletions and N-nucleotide insertions. Fewer TCRbeta clones were shared among CVID subjects than controls.

CVID subjects had received replacement immunoglobulin for at least one year. No CVID subject was ill or on immunomodulatory drugs when sampled. Clones were sequenced by immunoSEQ multiplex PCR, and TCRdb holds only the in-frame ones, with some missing. The profile covers 10,000 to 13,000 clones, none occurring a single time. Remarks on this clone: Its cognate antigen is unknown. The read ends 3 residues early relative to the CDR3; the germline J gene fills the gap.

Trimming removed 1 base from V and 3 bases from J; junction bases left unmatched: 8. Germline V gene lookup returns CDR1 GTSNPN and CDR2 SVGIG (reference sequence). CDR3 length equals 17 residues. The genes are TRBV30 and TRBJ2-3; the match to TRBD2 covers 12 bases. Material: peripheral blood mononuclear cells. The receptor's source is a human donor with common variable immunodeficiency. Incomplete CDR3 DNA: TGTGCCTGGAGTGCCCTGACTAGCGGGAGTTTGACAGATACG. Encoded protein: CAWSALTSGSLTDT. The full CDR3 protein is CAWSALTSGSLTDTQYF.